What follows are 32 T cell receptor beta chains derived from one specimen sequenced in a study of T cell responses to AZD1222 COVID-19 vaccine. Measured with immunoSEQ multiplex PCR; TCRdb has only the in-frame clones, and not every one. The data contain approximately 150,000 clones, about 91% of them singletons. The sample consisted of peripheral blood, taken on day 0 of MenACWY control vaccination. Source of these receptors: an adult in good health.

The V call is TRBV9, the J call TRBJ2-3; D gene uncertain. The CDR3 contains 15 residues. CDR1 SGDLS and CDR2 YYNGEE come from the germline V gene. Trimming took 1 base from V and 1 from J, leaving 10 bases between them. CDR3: CASSVMGERTDTQYF. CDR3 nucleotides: TGTGCCAGCAGCGTAATGGGCGAGCGCACAGATACGCAGTATTTT. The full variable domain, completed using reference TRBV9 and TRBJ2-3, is DSGVTQTPKHLITATGQRVTLRCSPRSGDLSVYWYQQSLDQGLQFLIQYYNGEERAKGNILERFSAQQFPDLHSELNLSSLELGDSALYFCASSVMGERTDTQYFGPGTRLTVL.

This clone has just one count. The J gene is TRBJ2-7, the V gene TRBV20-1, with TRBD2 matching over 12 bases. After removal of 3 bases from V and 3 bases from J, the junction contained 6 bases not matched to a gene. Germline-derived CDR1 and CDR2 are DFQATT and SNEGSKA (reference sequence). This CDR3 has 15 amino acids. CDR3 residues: CSASRPSGRDYEQYF. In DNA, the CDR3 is TGCAGTGCTAGTCGTCCTAGCGGGAGGGACTACGAGCAGTACTTC.

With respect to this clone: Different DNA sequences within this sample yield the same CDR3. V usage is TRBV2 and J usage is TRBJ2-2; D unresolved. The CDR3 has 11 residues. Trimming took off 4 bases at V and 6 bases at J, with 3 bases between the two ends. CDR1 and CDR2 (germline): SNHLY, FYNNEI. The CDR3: CASSGAGELFF. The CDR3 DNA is TGTGCCAGCAGTGGGGCCGGGGAGCTGTTTTTT.

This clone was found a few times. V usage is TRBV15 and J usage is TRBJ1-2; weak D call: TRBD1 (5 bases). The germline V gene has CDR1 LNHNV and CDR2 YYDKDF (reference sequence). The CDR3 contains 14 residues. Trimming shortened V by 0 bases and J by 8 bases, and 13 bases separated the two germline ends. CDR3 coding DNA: TGTGCCACCAGCAGAGAAAGTTGGGGGTACGGCTACACCTTC. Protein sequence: CATSRESWGYGYTF.

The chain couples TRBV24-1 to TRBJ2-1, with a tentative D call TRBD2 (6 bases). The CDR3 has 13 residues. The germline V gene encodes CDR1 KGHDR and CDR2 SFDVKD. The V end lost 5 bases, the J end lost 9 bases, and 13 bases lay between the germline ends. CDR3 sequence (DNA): TGTGCCACCAGTGCGTCGGGGGTAGGTGAGCAGTTCTTC. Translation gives CATSASGVGEQFF.

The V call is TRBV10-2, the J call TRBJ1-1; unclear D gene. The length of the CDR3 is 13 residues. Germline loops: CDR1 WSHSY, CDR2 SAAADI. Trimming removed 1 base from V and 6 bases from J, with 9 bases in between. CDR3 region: CASSEFNGAEAFF. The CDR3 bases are TGCGCCAGCAGTGAGTTCAATGGCGCTGAAGCTTTCTTT.

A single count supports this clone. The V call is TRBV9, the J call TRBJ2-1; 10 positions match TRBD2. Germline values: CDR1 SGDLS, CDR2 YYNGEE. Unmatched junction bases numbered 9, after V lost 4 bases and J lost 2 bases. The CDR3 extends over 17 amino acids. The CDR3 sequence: CASSPPLAGGPYNEQFF. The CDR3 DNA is TGTGCCAGCAGCCCCCCTTTAGCGGGAGGCCCCTACAATGAGCAGTTCTTC.

The chain's CDR3 is CASSSDYHRTQYF. The CDR3, as DNA: TGTGCCAGCAGTTCAGACTACCACCGGACCCAGTACTTC. J is TRBJ2-5 and V is TRBV27, with TRBD2 as a possible D gene (5 bases). The CDR3 runs 13 residues. Deletions cut 4 bases from V and 7 bases from J, with 13 bases between. CDR1 MNHEY and CDR2 SMNVEV come from the germline V gene (reference sequence).

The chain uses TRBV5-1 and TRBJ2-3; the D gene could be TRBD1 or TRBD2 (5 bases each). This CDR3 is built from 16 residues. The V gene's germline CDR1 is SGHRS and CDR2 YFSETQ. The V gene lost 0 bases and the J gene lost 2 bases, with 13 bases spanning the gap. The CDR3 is CASSLAGQGPTDTQYF. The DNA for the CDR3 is TGCGCCAGCAGCTTGGCGGGGCAGGGTCCCACAGATACGCAGTATTTT.

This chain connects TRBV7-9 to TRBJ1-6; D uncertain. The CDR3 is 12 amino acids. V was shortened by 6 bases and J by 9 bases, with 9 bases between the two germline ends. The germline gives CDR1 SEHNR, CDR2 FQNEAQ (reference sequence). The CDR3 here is CASSNTLSPLHF. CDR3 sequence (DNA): TGTGCCAGCAGTAACACACTTTCACCCCTCCACTTT.

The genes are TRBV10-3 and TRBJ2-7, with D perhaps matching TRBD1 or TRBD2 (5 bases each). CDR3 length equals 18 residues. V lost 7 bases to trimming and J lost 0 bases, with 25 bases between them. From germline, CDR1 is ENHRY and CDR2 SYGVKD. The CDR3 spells CAINKFPRDPQSSYEQYF. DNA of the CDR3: TGTGCCATCAATAAATTCCCCCGGGACCCTCAGAGCTCCTACGAGCAGTACTTC.

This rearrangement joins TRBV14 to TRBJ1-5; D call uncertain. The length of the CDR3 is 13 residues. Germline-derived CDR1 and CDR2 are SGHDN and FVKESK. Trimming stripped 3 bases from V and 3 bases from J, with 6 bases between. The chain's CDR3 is CASSQGHNQPQHF. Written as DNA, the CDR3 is TGTGCCAGCAGCCAGGGTCACAATCAGCCCCAGCATTTT.

In nucleotides, the CDR3 is TGTGCCAGCAGCTTAGTTGATGCTTCCTACGAGCAGTACTTC. Its translation: CASSLVDASYEQYF. The gene calls are TRBV7-8 and TRBJ2-7, with D uncertain. V gave up 1 base and J gave up 1 base, with 8 bases separating them. Germline CDR1 reads SGHVS; CDR2 reads FQNEAQ. The CDR3 has 14 residues.

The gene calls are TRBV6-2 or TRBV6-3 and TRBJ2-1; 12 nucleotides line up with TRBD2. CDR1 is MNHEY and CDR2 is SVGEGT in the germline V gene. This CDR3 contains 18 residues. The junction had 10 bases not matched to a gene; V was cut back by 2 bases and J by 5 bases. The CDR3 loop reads CASSYLAGGPIRNNEQFF. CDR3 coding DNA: TGTGCCAGCAGTTACCTAGCGGGAGGGCCCATAAGGAACAATGAGCAGTTCTTC.

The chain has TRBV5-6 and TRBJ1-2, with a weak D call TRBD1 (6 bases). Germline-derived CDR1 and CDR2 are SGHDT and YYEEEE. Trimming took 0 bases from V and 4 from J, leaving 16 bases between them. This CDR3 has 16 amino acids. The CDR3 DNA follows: TGTGCCAGCAGCTTGGACAGGGTCACCTTAGGCTATGGCTACACCTTC. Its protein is CASSLDRVTLGYGYTF.

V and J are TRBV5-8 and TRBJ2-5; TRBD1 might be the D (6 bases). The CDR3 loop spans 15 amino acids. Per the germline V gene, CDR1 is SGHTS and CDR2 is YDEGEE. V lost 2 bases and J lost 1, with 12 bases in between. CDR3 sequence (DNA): TGTGCCAGCAGCTTCGGACAGCCAGTCCAAGAGACCCAGTACTTC. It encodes CASSFGQPVQETQYF.

CDR3 protein: CASSYRTSGQETQYF. CDR3 bases: TGTGCCAGCAGTTACCGGACTAGCGGTCAAGAGACCCAGTACTTC. This rearrangement joins TRBV6-5 to TRBJ2-5; 10 nucleotides match TRBD2. CDR1 is MNHEY and CDR2 is SVGAGI in the germline V gene. CDR3 length: 15 residues. The V segment lost 2 bases and the J segment 2 bases; nucleotides outside the gene matches: 2.

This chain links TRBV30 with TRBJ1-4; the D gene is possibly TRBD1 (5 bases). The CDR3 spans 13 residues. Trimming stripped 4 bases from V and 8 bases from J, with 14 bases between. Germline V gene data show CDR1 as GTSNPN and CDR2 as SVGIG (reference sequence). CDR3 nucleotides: TGTGCCTGGAAAAACCTGGGACGGGAAAAACTGTTTTTT. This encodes CAWKNLGREKLFF.

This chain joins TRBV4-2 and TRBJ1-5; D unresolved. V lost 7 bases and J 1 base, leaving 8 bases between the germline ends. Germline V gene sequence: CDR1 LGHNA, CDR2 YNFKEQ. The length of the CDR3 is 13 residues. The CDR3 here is CASNTGSNQPQHF. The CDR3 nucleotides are TGTGCCAGCAATACGGGCAGCAATCAGCCCCAGCATTTT.

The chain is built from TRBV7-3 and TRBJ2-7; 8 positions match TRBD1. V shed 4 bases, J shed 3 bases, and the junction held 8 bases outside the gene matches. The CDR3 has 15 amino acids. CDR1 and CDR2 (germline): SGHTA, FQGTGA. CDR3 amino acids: CASSSPGQAVYEQYF. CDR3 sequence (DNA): TGTGCCAGCAGCTCCCCGGGACAGGCCGTCTACGAGCAGTACTTC.

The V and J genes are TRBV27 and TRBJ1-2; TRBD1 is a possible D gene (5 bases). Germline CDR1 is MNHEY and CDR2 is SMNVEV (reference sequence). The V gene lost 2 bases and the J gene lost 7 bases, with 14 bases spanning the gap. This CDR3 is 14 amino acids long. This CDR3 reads CASSLNRAGTGYTF. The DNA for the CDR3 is TGTGCCAGCAGTTTAAATCGGGCAGGGACTGGCTACACCTTC.

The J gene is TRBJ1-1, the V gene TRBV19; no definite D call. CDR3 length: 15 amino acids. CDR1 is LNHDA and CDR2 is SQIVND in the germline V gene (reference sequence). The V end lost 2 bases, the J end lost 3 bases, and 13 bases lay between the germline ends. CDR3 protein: CASSITAQVYTEAFF. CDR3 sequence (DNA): TGTGCCAGTAGTATAACCGCGCAGGTTTACACTGAAGCTTTCTTT. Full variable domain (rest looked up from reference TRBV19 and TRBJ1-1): DGGITQSPKYLFRKEGQNVTLSCEQNLNHDAMYWYRQDPGQGLRLIYYSQIVNDFQKGDIAEGYSVSREKKESFPLTVTSAQKNPTAFYLCASSITAQVYTEAFFGQGTRLTVV.

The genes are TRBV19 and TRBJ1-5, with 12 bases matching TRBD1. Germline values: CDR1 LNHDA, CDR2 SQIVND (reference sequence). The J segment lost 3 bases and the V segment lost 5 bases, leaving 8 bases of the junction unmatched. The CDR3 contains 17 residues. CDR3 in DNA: TGTGCCAGTAGTGATTTCCGGGACAGGGGGCCCAATCAGCCCCAGCATTTT. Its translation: CASSDFRDRGPNQPQHF.

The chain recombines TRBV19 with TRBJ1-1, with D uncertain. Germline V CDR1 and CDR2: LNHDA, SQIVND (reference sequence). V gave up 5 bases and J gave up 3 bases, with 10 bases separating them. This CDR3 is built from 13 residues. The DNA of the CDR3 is TGTGCCAGTAGTGTCAATAGGGACACTGAAGCTTTCTTT. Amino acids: CASSVNRDTEAFF. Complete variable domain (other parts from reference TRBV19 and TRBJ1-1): DGGITQSPKYLFRKEGQNVTLSCEQNLNHDAMYWYRQDPGQGLRLIYYSQIVNDFQKGDIAEGYSVSREKKESFPLTVTSAQKNPTAFYLCASSVNRDTEAFFGQGTRLTVV.

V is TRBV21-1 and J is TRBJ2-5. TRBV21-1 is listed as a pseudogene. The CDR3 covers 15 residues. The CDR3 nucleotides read TGTGCCAGCAGCCCCCAAGGAACGGCTAAAGAGACCCAGTACTTC. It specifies CASSPQGTAKETQYF.

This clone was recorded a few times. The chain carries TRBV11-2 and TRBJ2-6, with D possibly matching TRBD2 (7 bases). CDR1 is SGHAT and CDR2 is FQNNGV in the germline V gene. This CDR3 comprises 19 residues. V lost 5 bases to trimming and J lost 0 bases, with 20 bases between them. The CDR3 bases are TGTGCCAGCAGCCCCTGGGGGCGCGGGGGAAACTCTGGGGCCAACGTCCTGACTTTC. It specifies CASSPWGRGGNSGANVLTF.

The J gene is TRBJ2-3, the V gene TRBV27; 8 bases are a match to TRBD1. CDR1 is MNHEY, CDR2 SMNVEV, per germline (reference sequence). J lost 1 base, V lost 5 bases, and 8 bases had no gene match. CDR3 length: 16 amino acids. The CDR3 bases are TGTGCCAGCAGTGCGAACAGGGGGGTAGGCACAGATACGCAGTATTTT. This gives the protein CASSANRGVGTDTQYF.

Written as DNA, the CDR3 is TGTGCCAGCAGCTTAGGGGGCGGGATCTCCTACGAGCAGTACTTC. Translating gives CASSLGGGISYEQYF. The chain employs TRBV7-2 and TRBJ2-7, with D perhaps matching TRBD2 (6 bases). Deletions cut 1 base from V and 0 bases from J, with 10 bases between. Germline CDR1 is SGHTA and CDR2 is FQGNSA. The CDR3 has 15 amino acids.

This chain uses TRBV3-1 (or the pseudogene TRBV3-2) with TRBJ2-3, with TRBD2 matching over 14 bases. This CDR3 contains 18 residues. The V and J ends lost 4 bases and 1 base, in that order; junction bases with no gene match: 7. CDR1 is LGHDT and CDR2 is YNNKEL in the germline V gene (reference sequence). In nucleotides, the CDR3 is TGTGCCAGCAGCCCCGGGACTAGCGGGAGAAGGGGCACAGATACGCAGTATTTT. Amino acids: CASSPGTSGRRGTDTQYF.

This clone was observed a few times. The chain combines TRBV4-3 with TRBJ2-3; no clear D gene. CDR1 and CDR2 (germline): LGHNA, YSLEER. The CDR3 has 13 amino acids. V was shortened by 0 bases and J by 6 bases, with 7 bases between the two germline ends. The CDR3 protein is CASSQDDRDTQYF. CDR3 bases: TGCGCCAGCAGCCAAGATGACCGGGATACGCAGTATTTT.

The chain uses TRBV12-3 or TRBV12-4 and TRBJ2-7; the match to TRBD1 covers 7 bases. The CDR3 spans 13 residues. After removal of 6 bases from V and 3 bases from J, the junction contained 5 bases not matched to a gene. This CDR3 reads CASRNTGVYEQYF. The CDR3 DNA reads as TGTGCCAGCAGAAACACAGGGGTCTACGAGCAGTACTTC.

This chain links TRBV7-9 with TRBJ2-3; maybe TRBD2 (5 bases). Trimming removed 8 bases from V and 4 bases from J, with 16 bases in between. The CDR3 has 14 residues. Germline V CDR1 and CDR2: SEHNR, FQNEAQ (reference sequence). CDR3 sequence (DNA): TGTGCCAGCCTTAAGATCGTCGGGGCAGATACGCAGTATTTT. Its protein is CASLKIVGADTQYF.